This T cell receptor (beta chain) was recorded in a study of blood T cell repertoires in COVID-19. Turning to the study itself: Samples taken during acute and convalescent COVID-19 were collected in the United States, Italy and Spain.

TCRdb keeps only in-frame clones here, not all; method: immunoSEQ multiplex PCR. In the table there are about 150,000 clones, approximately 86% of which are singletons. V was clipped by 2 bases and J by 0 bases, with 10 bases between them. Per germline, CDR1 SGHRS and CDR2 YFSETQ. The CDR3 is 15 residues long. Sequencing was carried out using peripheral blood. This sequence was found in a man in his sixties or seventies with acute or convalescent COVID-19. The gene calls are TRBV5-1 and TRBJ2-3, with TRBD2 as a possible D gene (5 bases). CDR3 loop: CASSFLATSTDTQYF. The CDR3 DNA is TGCGCCAGCAGCTTTCTAGCAACAAGCACAGATACGCAGTATTTT. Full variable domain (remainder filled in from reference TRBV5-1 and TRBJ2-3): KAGVTQTPRYLIKTRGQQVTLSCSPISGHRSVSWYQQTPGQGLQFLFEYFSETQRNKGNFPGRFSGRQFSNSRSEMNVSTLELGDSALYLCASSFLATSTDTQYFGPGTRLTVL.